This TCR beta chain stems from a study of blood T cell repertoires in COVID-19. About the research overall: Sites in the United States, Italy and Spain provided acute and convalescent COVID-19 samples. In each case, the material was cDNA or gDNA derived from T cells, B-cell-depleted T cells, or PBMCs.

In the original analysis: Estimation of nucleated cell counts was performed using reference gene primer amplification. The table came from immunoSEQ multiplex PCR; TCRdb's copy has only in-frame clones and leaves some out. That table is the source of V, J and clone size, and D and trimming were worked out from the DNA. In the table there are fewer than 300,000 clones, roughly 87% of which are singletons. V was clipped by 5 bases and J by 2 bases, with 11 bases between them. The CDR3 runs 14 residues. Germline assignment: CDR1 SGHRS and CDR2 YFSETQ. The sample was peripheral blood. The genes are TRBV5-1 and TRBJ2-1; TRBD2 might be the D (6 bases). This clonotype was obtained from a woman in her thirties with acute or convalescent COVID-19. The CDR3 here is CASRPSDTYNEQFF. CDR3 nucleotides: TGCGCCAGCAGACCTAGCGACACCTACAATGAGCAGTTCTTC.